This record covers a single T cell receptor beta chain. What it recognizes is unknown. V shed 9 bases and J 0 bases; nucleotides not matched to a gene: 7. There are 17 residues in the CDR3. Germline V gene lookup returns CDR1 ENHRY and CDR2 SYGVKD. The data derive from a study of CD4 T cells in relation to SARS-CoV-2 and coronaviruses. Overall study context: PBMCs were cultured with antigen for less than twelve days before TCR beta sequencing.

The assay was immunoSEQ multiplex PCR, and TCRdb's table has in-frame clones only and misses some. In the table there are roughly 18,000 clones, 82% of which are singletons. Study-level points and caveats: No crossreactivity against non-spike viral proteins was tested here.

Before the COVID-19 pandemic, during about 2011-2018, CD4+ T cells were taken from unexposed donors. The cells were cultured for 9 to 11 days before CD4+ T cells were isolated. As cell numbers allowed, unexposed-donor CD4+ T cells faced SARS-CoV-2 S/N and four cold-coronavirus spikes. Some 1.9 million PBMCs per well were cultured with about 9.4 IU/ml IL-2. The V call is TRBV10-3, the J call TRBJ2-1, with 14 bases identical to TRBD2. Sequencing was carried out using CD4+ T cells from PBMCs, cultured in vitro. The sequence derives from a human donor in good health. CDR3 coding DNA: TGTGCCATAGGGACTAGCGGGGGAGTTAGCTCCTACAATGAGCAGTTCTTC. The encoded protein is CAIGTSGGVSSYNEQFF.